This entry lists 14 T cell receptor beta chains sequenced from one sample in a study of blood T cell repertoires in COVID-19. Some clones are missing from TCRdb's copy, which holds only in-frame ones; the method was immunoSEQ multiplex PCR. The data contain 350,000 to 450,000 clones, approximately 87% of them seen just once; the ten biggest clones take up over 2%. The source material was peripheral blood. The receptors stem from a woman aged 60-70 years with COVID-19, enrolled during active disease.

The V call is TRBV14, the J call TRBJ2-7, with 7 bases lining up with TRBD2. The CDR3 contains 13 residues. From germline, CDR1 is SGHDN and CDR2 FVKESK. V lost 4 bases, J lost 4 bases, and 4 bases stayed unmatched. CDR3 coding DNA: TGTGCCAGCAGCCCCCAGGGAGGGTACGAGCAGTACTTC. It codes for CASSPQGGYEQYF.

The chain recombines TRBV28 with TRBJ1-6; 7 positions match TRBD1. From germline, CDR1 is MDHEN and CDR2 SYDVKM. The CDR3 consists of 16 residues. Germline trimming cut 7 bases from V and 4 bases from J; bases unmatched to any gene: 10. The CDR3 loop is CASKLKTGLYNSPLHF. CDR3 nucleotides: TGTGCCAGCAAGCTGAAGACAGGGCTTTATAATTCACCCCTCCACTTT. Looking up the rest from reference TRBV28 and TRBJ1-6 gives the full variable domain: DVKVTQSSRYLVKRTGEKVFLECVQDMDHENMFWYRQDPGLGLRLIYFSYDVKMKEKGDIPEGYSVSREKKERFSLILESASTNQTSMYLCASKLKTGLYNSPLHFGNGTRLTVT.

The chain uses TRBV18 and TRBJ2-7, with 11 nucleotides matching TRBD2. V gave up 3 bases and J gave up 5 bases; unmatched junction bases: 6. This CDR3 comprises 15 residues. Looked up from germline, CDR1 is KGHSH and CDR2 is LQKENI. This CDR3 is CASSPISGGANEQYF. In nucleotides, the CDR3 is TGTGCCAGCTCACCCATTAGCGGGGGGGCCAACGAGCAGTACTTC.

This sequence joins TRBV18 and TRBJ2-7, with D maybe TRBD1 (5 bases). The CDR3 is 13 residues long. Germline V gene sequence: CDR1 KGHSH, CDR2 LQKENI. V was pared by 2 bases and J by 2 bases, with 7 bases between. The CDR3 DNA reads as TGTGCCAGCTCACCAGGGGCCCCCTACGAGCAGTACTTC. It translates to CASSPGAPYEQYF.

This rearrangement joins TRBV6-1 to TRBJ2-2, with a tentative D call TRBD1 (5 bases). Germline V gene sequence: CDR1 MNHNS, CDR2 SASEGT. Deletions cut 0 bases from V and 1 base from J, with 9 bases between. This CDR3 is built from 16 residues. CDR3 sequence (DNA): TGTGCCAGCAGTGAAGCAGAAGGGGTGAACACCGGGGAGCTGTTTTTT. This sequence encodes CASSEAEGVNTGELFF.

The J gene is TRBJ2-7, the V gene TRBV2; 8 bases line up with TRBD1. Unmatched junction bases numbered 11, after V lost 1 base and J lost 6 bases. CDR3 size: 16 residues. The V gene's germline CDR1 is SNHLY and CDR2 FYNNEI. The CDR3 loop is CASSEVVSAGGAEQYF. For the CDR3, the DNA is TGTGCCAGCAGTGAAGTGGTTAGTGCAGGGGGCGCCGAGCAGTACTTC.

CDR3 DNA: TGCAGTGCTAGTGGTCGAGCGGGGCGCGACATTCAGTACTTC. Translation: CSASGRAGRDIQYF. This rearrangement joins TRBV20-1 to TRBJ2-4; 7 bases are a match to TRBD2. The length of the CDR3 is 14 residues. Germline V gene data show CDR1 as DFQATT and CDR2 as SNEGSKA (reference sequence). Unmatched junction bases numbered 10, after V lost 3 bases and J lost 8 bases.

The chain is built from TRBV28 and TRBJ1-4; D uncertain. The CDR3 runs 11 residues. Trimming pared 3 bases from V and 6 bases from J, leaving 2 bases between. Germline values: CDR1 MDHEN, CDR2 SYDVKM. CDR3 bases: TGTGCCAGCAGTTTCGATGAAAAACTGTTTTTT. This codes for CASSFDEKLFF.

This sequence joins TRBV19 and TRBJ1-1; D is unclear. The CDR3 runs 15 residues. The ends were cut back, 1 base at V and 2 bases at J, with 11 bases in the middle. In germline, CDR1 is LNHDA, CDR2 SQIVND (reference sequence). CDR3 DNA: TGTGCCAGTAGTATAGGGCCGGGGATTAACACTGAAGCTTTCTTT. Translation gives CASSIGPGINTEAFF. Variable domain in full (rest from reference TRBV19 and TRBJ1-1): DGGITQSPKYLFRKEGQNVTLSCEQNLNHDAMYWYRQDPGQGLRLIYYSQIVNDFQKGDIAEGYSVSREKKESFPLTVTSAQKNPTAFYLCASSIGPGINTEAFFGQGTRLTVV.

The rearrangement uses TRBV15 and TRBJ1-4, with D maybe TRBD1 (5 bases). CDR3 length: 14 residues. The V gene lost 0 bases and the J gene lost 7 bases, with 9 bases spanning the gap. From germline, CDR1 is LNHNV and CDR2 YYDKDF (reference sequence). This CDR3 reads CATSRDRGIEKLFF. In DNA form, the CDR3 reads TGTGCCACCAGCAGAGATCGGGGGATTGAAAAACTGTTTTTT.

This clone was seen just once. This chain's CDR3 is CASSHSMNTEAFF. The CDR3 coding sequence is TGCGCCAGCAGCCACTCCATGAACACTGAAGCTTTCTTT. The rearrangement links TRBV5-1 to TRBJ1-1; D is uncertain. From germline, CDR1 is SGHRS and CDR2 YFSETQ. Trimming left V 4 bases short and J 0 bases short, with 7 bases between. The CDR3 extends over 13 amino acids.

V is TRBV3-1 (or the pseudogene TRBV3-2) and J is TRBJ2-7; 11 bases are a match to TRBD2. CDR1 is LGHDT, CDR2 YNNKEL, per germline (reference sequence). Losses at the gene ends were 4 bases for V and 6 bases for J; bases not matched to a gene: 2. The CDR3 runs to 13 residues. CDR3 sequence: CASSLSGGAEQYF. The CDR3 DNA sequence: TGTGCCAGCAGCCTTAGCGGGGGGGCCGAGCAGTACTTC.

This clone has just one count. The chain uses TRBV9 and TRBJ1-3, with TRBD1 matching over 8 bases. Germline trimming cut 2 bases from V and 4 bases from J; bases unmatched to any gene: 2. The CDR3 runs 14 residues. In germline, CDR1 is SGDLS, CDR2 YYNGEE. DNA for the CDR3: TGTGCCAGCAGCGTTCGGGACAGGGGAAACACCATATATTTT. Its translation is CASSVRDRGNTIYF.

The chain uses TRBV7-2 and TRBJ1-1; 7 nucleotides line up with TRBD1. The CDR3 loop spans 14 amino acids. Germline trimming cut 6 bases from V and 4 bases from J; bases unmatched to any gene: 8. The germline V gene has CDR1 SGHTA and CDR2 FQGNSA. The CDR3 DNA is TGTGCCAGCAGGTATCAGCAGGGGGTCACTGAAGCTTTCTTT. Its protein is CASRYQQGVTEAFF. The full variable domain, with the rest looked up from reference TRBV7-2 and TRBJ1-1, is GAGVSQSPSNKVTEKGKDVELRCDPISGHTALYWYRQSLGQGLEFLIYFQGNSAPDKSGLPSDRFSAERTGGSVSTLTIQRTQQEDSAVYLCASRYQQGVTEAFFGQGTRLTVV.